Reported below is one T cell receptor beta chain. This clone was counted a single time. Its antigen is unknown. The sample holds no much larger clone one base away, and base qualities are not on file. Repertoires were sampled multiple times during chemoradiotherapy, which allowed clonal expansion in the tumor microenvironment to be followed. This entry comes from a study of chemoradiotherapy in HPV16-positive cancers (dated by TCRdb to 2021 to 2024). Looking at the study overall: Candidate HPV-specific T-cell clones and common TCR motifs were defined through functional T-cell assays on cells from a couple of HPV16-positive patients. The study asked whether T-cell immunity to the HPV oncoproteins E6 and E7 changes during chemoradiotherapy and whether this immunity affects survival. The candidate HPV-specific TCRs and motifs were subsequently tracked in TCR repertoires obtained from roughly 85 patients with HPV-related cancers.

The CDR3 sequence holds 15 residues, the cysteine and phenylalanine included. Just the 45-base CDR3 DNA is kept, in frame starting at base 1. As encoded in the germline V gene, CDR1 is SGHRS while CDR2 is YFSETQ. V lost 4 bases and J lost 3 bases; the stretch between them is 14 bases long. The protocol used for the library was the immunoSEQ multiplex PCR assay. What TCRdb holds here is the immuneACCESS table cut down to in-frame rearrangements. Part of the clones is not present; checked against another copy, under half of the missing clones reflect an unresolved V gene, and the others are unexplained. This sample has 3,500 to 5,000 clones in its table, and around 73% of those were observed once. The ten largest clones represent more than 9.5% of the sample. The full study reports these points: Improved recurrence-free survival in HPV16-positive patients was associated with expansion of HPV-responsive T cells during chemoradiotherapy. The functional definition of HPV-specific T cells was derived from only a couple of HPV16-positive patients, and the survival association was reported for HPV16-positive patients. Expansion of candidate HPV-specific clones and E7-related TCR motifs was observed in the tumor microenvironment during treatment, whereas no such expansion was observed for non-HPV-specific T cells.

This TCR was recovered from a human donor with HPV-associated anogenital cancer. Recombination linked TRBV5-1 to TRBJ2-1, with the D call perhaps TRBD1 or TRBD2, each one matching 5 bases. The material was tumor tissue, obtained from a patient who underwent chemoradiotherapy. The sequenced DNA: TGCGCCAGCAGCGGGGCGGGCGCTAGCTACAATGAGCAGTTCTTC. Translated, this is CASSGAGASYNEQFF.